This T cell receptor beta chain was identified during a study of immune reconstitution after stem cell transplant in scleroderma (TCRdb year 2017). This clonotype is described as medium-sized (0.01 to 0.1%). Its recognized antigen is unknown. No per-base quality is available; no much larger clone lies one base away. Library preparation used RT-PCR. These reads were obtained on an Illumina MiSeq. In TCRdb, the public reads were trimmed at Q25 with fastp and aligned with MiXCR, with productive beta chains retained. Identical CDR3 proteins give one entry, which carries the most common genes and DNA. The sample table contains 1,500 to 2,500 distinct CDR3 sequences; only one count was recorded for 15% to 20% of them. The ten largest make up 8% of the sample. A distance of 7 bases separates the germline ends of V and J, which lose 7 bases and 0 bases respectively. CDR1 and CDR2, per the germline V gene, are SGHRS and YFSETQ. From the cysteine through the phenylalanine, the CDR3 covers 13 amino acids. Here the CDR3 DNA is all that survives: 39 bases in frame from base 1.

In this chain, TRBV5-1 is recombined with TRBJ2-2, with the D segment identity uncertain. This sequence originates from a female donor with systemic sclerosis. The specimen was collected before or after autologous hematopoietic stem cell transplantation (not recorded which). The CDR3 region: CASGPANTGELFF. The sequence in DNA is TGCGCCAGCGGTCCTGCGAACACCGGGGAGCTGTTTTTT.